The following is a TCR beta chain sequence with its context. What it recognizes is unknown. Naive-designated CD8 cells lacked CD45RO, were positively enriched for CCR7, and omitted terminally differentiated effector memory CD45RA+ cells. TCRdb keeps only in-frame clones here, not all; method: immunoSEQ multiplex PCR. This table has some 2,000,000 clones, about 95% appearing once. This specimen comes from a study of shared clonotypes between healthy human individuals. Broader study findings: Represented genetic and exposure-history diversity was restricted by having few donors.

The CDR3 consists of 15 residues. V lost 6 bases and J lost 5; bases outside the gene matches: 10. Per germline, CDR1 MNHEY and CDR2 SVGAGI. V gene TRBV6-5 combines with J gene TRBJ2-7, with 10 bases fitting TRBD1. The sequence derives from a man aged 18 to 30 in good health. Sample: naive CD8+ T cells sorted from blood. The CDR3 is CASSRGQGDPHEQYF. The CDR3 DNA follows: TGTGCCAGCAGCCGCGGACAGGGGGATCCCCACGAGCAGTACTTC.